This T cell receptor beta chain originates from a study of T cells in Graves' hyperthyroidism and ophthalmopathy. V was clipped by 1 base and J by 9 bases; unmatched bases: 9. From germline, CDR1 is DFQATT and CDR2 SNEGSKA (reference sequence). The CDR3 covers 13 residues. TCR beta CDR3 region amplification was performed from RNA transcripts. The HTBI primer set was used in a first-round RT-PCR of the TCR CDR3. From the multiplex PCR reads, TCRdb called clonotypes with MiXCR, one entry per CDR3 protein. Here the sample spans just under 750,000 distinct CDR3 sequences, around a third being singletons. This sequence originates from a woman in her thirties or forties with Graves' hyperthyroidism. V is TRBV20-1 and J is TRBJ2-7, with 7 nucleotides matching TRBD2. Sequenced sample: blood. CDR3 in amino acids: CSARVQGGDTQYF. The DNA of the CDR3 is TGCAGTGCTAGAGTCCAGGGAGGGGATACGCAGTACTTC.